This TCR beta chain was retrieved from a study of beta chain features in type 1 diabetes. Study-level results: Among patients, naive, central memory and Treg TCRB repertoires appeared more similar than among healthy donors. A moderate, significant TCRB CDR3 shortening appeared in type 1 diabetes across four CD4+ subsets.

The study reverse transcribed the entire isolated RNA, so it sequenced expressed TCRB transcripts. This table comes from immunoSEQ multiplex PCR, and its TCRdb copy is limited to in-frame clones, with some not included. This sample has about 710,000 clones, with over 12% found just once. There are 14 residues in the CDR3. The germline V gene encodes CDR1 SGHRS and CDR2 YFSETQ. Trimming removed 4 bases from V and 4 bases from J, with 11 bases in between. A note on this clone: Its antigen is currently unknown.

This chain uses TRBV5-1 with TRBJ2-2; weak D call: TRBD2 (5 bases). The source material was naive CD4+ T cells from blood. The TCR comes from a man younger than 35 with type 1 diabetes. CDR3 protein: CASSLGGGTGELFF. In DNA, the CDR3 is TGCGCCAGCAGCCTTGGTGGAGGCACCGGGGAGCTGTTTTTT.